A single TCR beta chain is shown here with its context. Its antigen is undetermined. CDR3 length equals 15 residues. V was pared by 1 base and J by 0 bases, with 8 bases between. Germline-derived CDR1 and CDR2 are SGHTA and FQGNSA. Time point given: blood at routine non-recurrence follow-up after resection. Whole RNA, isolated from tumor, nontumor lung or frozen PBMC, was sequenced without prior sorting. This sample was taken from a study of spatial heterogeneity in lung cancer. The wider study: When available, follow-up PBMC samples taken a median of about 2 years after resection were sequenced. The study's findings and limits: Resection blood, more than follow-up blood, showed ubiquitous expanded tumor TCRs.

TCRdb re-called the 5' RACE reads with MiXCR, one entry per CDR3 protein. This table has approximately 30,000 distinct CDR3 sequences, roughly a tenth appearing once. This material consisted of PBMCs, taken at follow-up. This chain joins TRBV7-2 and TRBJ2-3; TRBD2 might be the D (6 bases). This receptor was obtained from a female donor with early-stage non-small cell lung cancer. CDR3 sequence reads: CASSLGGISTDTQYF. CDR3 coding DNA: TGTGCCAGCAGCTTAGGCGGGATCAGCACAGATACGCAGTATTTT.